The next 13 T cell receptor beta chains were all read from a single sample in a study of T cell changes during pregnancy in multiple sclerosis. The data were produced by immunoSEQ multiplex PCR, yet TCRdb's version contains in-frame clones alone and is incomplete. Among approximately 50,000 clones listed, approximately 93% were seen once. Here the sequenced sample was CD4+ T cells from peripheral blood mononuclear cells, taken in the third trimester of pregnancy. The source of these receptors is a female donor with multiple sclerosis, enrolled in a pregnancy study.

The gene calls are TRBV19 and TRBJ2-2; D may be TRBD1 (5 bases). The CDR3 consists of 13 residues. Deletions cut 4 bases from V and 3 bases from J, with 6 bases between. From germline, CDR1 is LNHDA and CDR2 SQIVND (reference sequence). CDR3 protein: CASSRQYTGELFF. In DNA, the CDR3 is TGTGCCAGTAGTAGACAGTACACCGGGGAGCTGTTTTTT.

The chain is built from TRBV19 and TRBJ1-2; D uncertain. Per germline, CDR1 LNHDA and CDR2 SQIVND (reference sequence). This CDR3 contains 15 residues. Trimming left V 4 bases short and J 2 bases short, with 14 bases between. DNA for the CDR3: TGTGCCAGTAGTAAGGAGAGGGCTCACAACTATGGCTACACCTTC. The encoded protein is CASSKERAHNYGYTF.

The chain employs TRBV7-3 and TRBJ2-5; possible D gene TRBD2, 5 bases. CDR1 is SGHTA and CDR2 is FQGTGA in the germline V gene. The CDR3 consists of 13 residues. V was cut by 4 bases and J by 1 base, with 7 bases left in between. CDR3 sequence: CASSSGSQETQYF. The CDR3 coding sequence is TGTGCCAGCAGCTCGGGGTCCCAAGAGACCCAGTACTTC.

The chain is built from TRBV5-4 and TRBJ2-2, with D possibly TRBD1 on 5 matching bases. This CDR3 has 13 residues. CDR1 is SGHNT and CDR2 is YYREEE in the germline V gene (reference sequence). V was pared by 4 bases and J by 6 bases, with 10 bases between. The CDR3, as DNA: TGTGCCAGCAGCCCAGGGTTCGCCGGGGAGCTGTTTTTT. Translation: CASSPGFAGELFF.

V and J are TRBV29-1 and TRBJ2-5; D unresolved. V was trimmed by 7 bases and J by 5 bases, leaving 17 bases between them. Looked up from germline, CDR1 is SQVTM and CDR2 is ANQGSEA. The CDR3 loop spans 13 amino acids. The CDR3 DNA reads TGCAGCGCCGCCGCGGCTATTGGGGAGACCCAGTACTTC. Translating gives CSAAAAIGETQYF.

V gene TRBV27 combines with J gene TRBJ1-2, with D perhaps matching TRBD1 (5 bases). This CDR3 comprises 17 residues. V was cut by 2 bases and J by 4 bases, with 20 bases left in between. The germline CDR1 and CDR2 sequences are MNHEY and SMNVEV (reference sequence). The CDR3 region is CASSLRYWGRGFYGYTF. The DNA for the CDR3 is TGTGCCAGCAGTTTACGGTATTGGGGGAGGGGATTCTATGGCTACACCTTC.

The chain has TRBV10-1 and TRBJ2-3; 7 nucleotides align to TRBD1. The CDR3 contains 16 residues. In germline, CDR1 is WNHNN, CDR2 SYGVQD (reference sequence). J was trimmed by 3 bases and V by 11 bases; bases with no gene match: 17. CDR3 residues: CASLLRGDRGTDTQYF. CDR3 DNA: TGCGCCTCCTTACTAAGAGGGGACAGAGGAACAGATACGCAGTATTTT.

The sample holds one count of this clone. CDR3 loop: CASSQILQGAREQYF. The CDR3 DNA reads as TGTGCCAGCAGCCAAATCCTACAGGGGGCGAGGGAGCAGTACTTC. The rearrangement uses TRBV4-2 and TRBJ2-7; the match to TRBD1 covers 9 bases. V dropped 2 bases and J dropped 7; count of bases not matched to a gene: 9. The CDR3 runs to 15 residues. CDR1 LGHNA and CDR2 YNFKEQ come from the germline V gene.

The chain is built from TRBV7-8 and TRBJ1-2; weak D call: TRBD1 (5 bases). V lost 4 bases and J 2 bases, leaving 14 bases between the germline ends. The CDR3 spans 15 residues. From germline, CDR1 is SGHVS and CDR2 FQNEAQ. The CDR3 DNA is TGTGCCAGCAGCTACAACCCGACAGTGAACTATGGCTACACCTTC. The encoded protein is CASSYNPTVNYGYTF.

The chain has TRBV7-9 and TRBJ2-1, with 8 positions matching TRBD2. The CDR3 is 15 residues long. J lost 5 bases, V lost 5 bases, and 8 bases had no gene match. Germline V CDR1 and CDR2: SEHNR, FQNEAQ (reference sequence). CDR3 amino acids: CASSRYVLADNEQFF. CDR3 in DNA: TGTGCCAGCAGCCGGTACGTACTAGCGGACAATGAGCAGTTCTTC.

The rearrangement joins TRBV19 to TRBJ1-1; TRBD1 matches at 8 bases. V was clipped by 5 bases and J by 11 bases; unmatched bases: 7. Germline CDR1 and CDR2: LNHDA and SQIVND (reference sequence). The CDR3 is 12 residues long. The CDR3 coding sequence is TGTGCCAGTAGTCTGAGGCAGGGGGCCGCTTTCTTT. Its translation is CASSLRQGAAFF.

This chain connects TRBV11-2 to TRBJ2-7, with 13 bases fitting TRBD2. V shed 5 bases, J shed 6 bases, and the junction held 16 bases outside the gene matches. Germline V lookup: CDR1 SGHAT, CDR2 FQNNGV. This CDR3 has 18 residues. CDR3 sequence (DNA): TGTGCCAGCAGCGCACTTCGGACTAGCGGGAGAACACTAGGCGAGCAGTACTTC. Its protein is CASSALRTSGRTLGEQYF.

The V call is TRBV5-1, the J call TRBJ1-2, with 8 bases identical to TRBD1. V lost 4 bases to trimming and J lost 5 bases; unmatched junction nucleotides: 10. Germline CDR1 and CDR2: SGHRS and YFSETQ. This CDR3 is 15 amino acids long. CDR3 sequence (DNA): TGCGCCAGCAGCAAGGACCCGGACAGGGCTTATGGCTACACCTTC. Amino acids: CASSKDPDRAYGYTF.